This TCR beta chain was captured by sequencing in a study of blood T cell repertoires in COVID-19. Sequenced by immunoSEQ multiplex PCR; TCRdb stores in-frame clones only, minus some. The table records about 120,000 clones, about 90% of them present only once. Specimen: peripheral blood. The source of this sequence is a woman aged 60-70 years with COVID-19, enrolled during active disease.

The CDR3 protein is CASRISSSYNSPLHF. CDR3 DNA sequence: TGTGCCAGCAGAATCTCGAGCTCCTATAATTCACCCCTCCACTTT. The chain is built from TRBV7-9 and TRBJ1-6; D gene unclear. V was trimmed by 6 bases and J by 0 bases, leaving 9 bases between them. Germline V lookup: CDR1 SEHNR, CDR2 FQNEAQ (reference sequence). The CDR3 has 15 residues.